Presented here are 28 T cell receptor beta chains from one specimen sequenced in a study of cytomegalovirus exposure and HLA in healthy donors. This PCR relied on a set of 60 Vbeta primers and 13 Jbeta primers. TCRdb's copy holds only in-frame clones and misses some; the assay was immunoSEQ multiplex PCR. The table shows 120,000 to 150,000 clones, with approximately 80% occurring only once. Sequenced: PBMCs. These receptors came from a woman between 40 and 50 years old in good health and CMV-seronegative.

The gene calls are TRBV11-2 and TRBJ2-7, with a tentative D call TRBD2 (6 bases). Deletions cut 5 bases from V and 5 bases from J, with 10 bases between. The CDR3 length is 12 residues. The germline CDR1 and CDR2 sequences are SGHAT and FQNNGV. CDR3 sequence: CASSAGSDEQYF. For the CDR3, the DNA is TGTGCCAGCAGCGCGGGGAGCGACGAGCAGTACTTC.

The chain is built from TRBV6-1 and TRBJ2-1; no clear D. The CDR3 covers 14 residues. Per germline, CDR1 MNHNS and CDR2 SASEGT. V lost 7 bases to trimming and J lost 0 bases, with 10 bases between them. The CDR3 nucleotides read TGTGCCAGCAAAACAGCCACCTCCTACAATGAGCAGTTCTTC. Encoded protein: CASKTATSYNEQFF.

This rearrangement joins TRBV16 to TRBJ2-5; D gene uncertain. V lost 2 bases to trimming and J lost 2 bases, with 15 bases between them. This CDR3 has 16 residues. Germline V CDR1 and CDR2: KGHSY, FQNENV. The CDR3 nucleotides are TGTGCCAGCAGCCAAATTCTTGAGGATCGGCAAGAGACCCAGTACTTC. Protein: CASSQILEDRQETQYF.

The chain uses TRBV6-5 and TRBJ2-7; a weak D match, TRBD2 (5 bases). The CDR3 totals 14 residues. CDR1 and CDR2 (germline): MNHEY, SVGAGI. Trimming pared 2 bases from V and 4 bases from J, leaving 12 bases between. The CDR3 DNA follows: TGTGCCAGCAGTTACGAGAGGGTATCTTACGAGCAGTACTTC. This codes for CASSYERVSYEQYF.

A word on this clone: Other DNA sequences in the sample encode the same CDR3. DNA of the CDR3: TGTGCCTGGAGTGTGGGTGGGGCGCTGGGATGGTATGGCTACACCTTC. It specifies CAWSVGGALGWYGYTF. The V and J genes are TRBV30 and TRBJ1-2; D is possibly TRBD1 (5 bases). The CDR3 totals 16 residues. V shed 0 bases and J shed 5 bases, with 19 bases lying between them. Germline V gene sequence: CDR1 GTSNPN, CDR2 SVGIG (reference sequence).

CDR3 nucleotides: TGTGCCAGCAGTTACTCATGGGAGGCGGGAAACACCATATATTTT. Its protein product is CASSYSWEAGNTIYF. The chain links TRBV6-5 to TRBJ1-3; D call uncertain. Germline CDR1 and CDR2: MNHEY and SVGAGI. The CDR3 is made up of 15 amino acids. Between the trimmed V and J ends, which lost 0 bases and 4 bases, there was a span of 10 bases.

This chain links TRBV6-5 with TRBJ2-3, with TRBD2 matching 10 bases. The CDR3 consists of 15 residues. Germline trimming cut 6 bases from V and 3 bases from J; bases unmatched to any gene: 6. Germline assignment: CDR1 MNHEY and CDR2 SVGAGI. This CDR3 reads CASSLAGGPTDTQYF. Written as DNA, the CDR3 is TGTGCCAGCAGCTTAGCGGGAGGACCGACAGATACGCAGTATTTT.

The V call is TRBV11-3, the J call TRBJ2-1; 8 nucleotides match TRBD2. There are 12 residues in the CDR3. The J segment lost 9 bases and the V segment lost 3 bases, leaving 1 base of the junction unmatched. Germline values: CDR1 SGHNT, CDR2 YENEEA. CDR3 DNA sequence: TGTGCCAGCAGCTTTGCGGGAGGTGAGCAGTTCTTC. It yields the protein CASSFAGGEQFF.

This clone was picked up a small number of times. The V and J genes are TRBV6-5 and TRBJ1-5; D perhaps matches TRBD1 (6 bases). Trimming pared 6 bases from V and 4 bases from J, leaving 16 bases between. Per germline, CDR1 MNHEY and CDR2 SVGAGI. The length of the CDR3 is 15 residues. CDR3 sequence reads: CASSPWGRGNQPQHF. The CDR3 DNA follows: TGTGCCAGCAGCCCATGGGGCAGGGGAAATCAGCCCCAGCATTTT.

This chain joins TRBV19 and TRBJ1-5; weak D call: TRBD1 (5 bases). The CDR3 contains 15 residues. V was trimmed by 3 bases and J by 2 bases, leaving 11 bases between them. CDR1 and CDR2 (germline): LNHDA, SQIVND (reference sequence). In nucleotides, the CDR3 is TGTGCCAGTAGTATTGGGGGAGGGGGCAATCAGCCCCAGCATTTT. It codes for CASSIGGGGNQPQHF. Drawing the rest from reference TRBV19 and TRBJ1-5, the complete variable domain is DGGITQSPKYLFRKEGQNVTLSCEQNLNHDAMYWYRQDPGQGLRLIYYSQIVNDFQKGDIAEGYSVSREKKESFPLTVTSAQKNPTAFYLCASSIGGGGNQPQHFGDGTRLSIL.

A few counts support this clone. The chain recombines TRBV29-1 with TRBJ1-1; D is undetermined. Germline CDR1 reads SQVTM; CDR2 reads ANQGSEA. CDR3 length: 11 residues. Trimming removed 3 bases from V and 1 base from J, with 3 bases in between. The CDR3 sequence: CSVDSNTEAFF. DNA for the CDR3: TGCAGCGTTGACTCGAACACTGAAGCTTTCTTT.

V usage is TRBV11-3 and J usage is TRBJ2-1; 9 nucleotides match TRBD2. The CDR3 length is 17 residues. The V gene end was trimmed by 4 bases and the J gene end by 9 bases; junction bases not matched to a gene: 16. The germline V gene encodes CDR1 SGHNT and CDR2 YENEEA. The CDR3 bases are TGTGCCAGCAGCTCCAGCGCGTTGCTAGCGGGAAATAGTGAGCAGTTCTTC. It specifies CASSSSALLAGNSEQFF.

This sequence joins TRBV28 and TRBJ1-6; 8 nucleotides match TRBD1. The CDR3 runs to 14 residues. CDR1 is MDHEN and CDR2 is SYDVKM in the germline V gene. V lost 5 bases, J lost 10 bases, and 7 bases stayed unmatched. Here the CDR3 reads CASSLRQGRSPLHF. The CDR3, as DNA: TGTGCCAGCAGTCTGCGACAGGGGCGCTCACCCCTCCACTTT.

This clone has only a few counts. The V and J genes are TRBV28 and TRBJ1-1; D is unresolved. The CDR3 is 13 residues long. V shed 4 bases and J shed 6 bases, with 12 bases lying between them. Germline CDR1 reads MDHEN; CDR2 reads SYDVKM. CDR3 bases: TGTGCCAGCAGTTCCCATGGGGAGTCTGAAGCTTTCTTT. Its protein product is CASSSHGESEAFF.

This chain connects TRBV19 to TRBJ2-7; tentative D call: TRBD2 (7 bases). Germline CDR1 reads LNHDA; CDR2 reads SQIVND (reference sequence). CDR3 length: 14 residues. V shed 7 bases and J shed 6 bases, with 19 bases lying between them. The CDR3: CASTPGRGRIEQYF. CDR3 in DNA: TGTGCCAGTACCCCGGGGAGGGGGAGGATCGAGCAGTACTTC.

The chain joins TRBV6-6 to TRBJ2-7; TRBD2 might be the D (5 bases). Germline V gives CDR1 MNHNY, CDR2 SVGAGI (reference sequence). The V gene lost 8 bases and the J gene lost 4 bases, with 9 bases spanning the gap. The CDR3 runs 11 residues. For the CDR3, the DNA is TGTGCCAGCTCAACGGGGTACGAGCAGTACTTC. It translates to CASSTGYEQYF.

The chain combines TRBV7-9 with TRBJ1-5; D perhaps matches TRBD1 (5 bases). This CDR3 comprises 16 residues. Trimming removed 5 bases from V and 5 bases from J, with 19 bases in between. Germline V gene sequence: CDR1 SEHNR, CDR2 FQNEAQ (reference sequence). CDR3 sequence (DNA): TGTGCCAGCAGCCCGCCTTGGGAAGGGGTGGATCAGCCCCAGCATTTT. It encodes CASSPPWEGVDQPQHF. The complete variable domain, with remaining parts taken from reference TRBV7-9 and TRBJ1-5, reads DTGVSQNPRHKITKRGQNVTFRCDPISEHNRLYWYRQTLGQGPEFLTYFQNEAQLEKSRLLSDRFSAERPKGSFSTLEIQRTEQGDSAMYLCASSPPWEGVDQPQHFGDGTRLSIL.

The gene calls are TRBV25-1 and TRBJ1-1; 12 bases map to TRBD1. This CDR3 contains 17 residues. V lost 2 bases, J lost 5 bases, and 9 bases stayed unmatched. Germline CDR1 and CDR2: MGHDK and SYGVNS. CDR3 amino acids: CASSEQGDRGRDTEAFF. DNA of the CDR3: TGTGCCAGCAGTGAACAAGGGGACAGGGGGCGTGATACTGAAGCTTTCTTT.

The gene calls are TRBV25-1 and TRBJ1-2, with 9 bases that match TRBD1. V was pared by 0 bases and J by 4 bases, with 3 bases of the junction left unmatched. This CDR3 has 15 residues. Germline values: CDR1 MGHDK, CDR2 SYGVNS. CDR3 sequence reads: CASSEYTGGSYGYTF. The CDR3, as DNA: TGTGCCAGCAGTGAATATACAGGGGGCTCCTATGGCTACACCTTC.

In its sample, this clone was seen a few times. The J gene is TRBJ1-1, the V gene TRBV2; 7 bases agree with TRBD1. The V and J ends lost 2 bases and 7 bases, in that order; junction bases with no gene match: 4. Germline CDR1 SNHLY, CDR2 FYNNEI. The CDR3 contains 13 residues. This CDR3 reads CASSEPDRDEAFF. The CDR3 DNA sequence: TGTGCCAGCAGTGAACCCGACAGGGATGAAGCTTTCTTT.

The chain joins TRBV28 to TRBJ1-2; D gene ambiguous. This CDR3 is 12 amino acids long. Trimming shortened V by 7 bases and J by 8 bases, and 14 bases separated the two germline ends. The germline CDR1 and CDR2 sequences are MDHEN and SYDVKM. CDR3: CASTQSREGYTF. CDR3 sequence (DNA): TGTGCCAGCACCCAGTCCCGGGAAGGCTACACCTTC.

In DNA, the CDR3 is TGCAGCATCCAGACAGGAGATAGCAATCAGCCCCAGCATTTT. It encodes CSIQTGDSNQPQHF. This chain links TRBV29-1 with TRBJ1-5, with D possibly being TRBD1 (6 bases). Trimming removed 8 bases from V and 0 bases from J, with 14 bases in between. There are 14 residues in the CDR3. Germline V gene data show CDR1 as SQVTM and CDR2 as ANQGSEA.

The chain joins TRBV2 to TRBJ2-5; the D is unclear. TRBJ2-7 matches the DNA end more closely, so the J call is doubtful. The germline V gene has CDR1 SNHLY and CDR2 FYNNEI. The CDR3 runs 12 residues. CDR3 bases: TGTGCCAGCAGCGCCTTCTCCTACGAGCAGTACTTC. Its translation: CASSAFSYEQYF.

The chain recombines TRBV18 with TRBJ2-4, with D possibly TRBD2 on 5 matching bases. Per the germline V gene, CDR1 is KGHSH and CDR2 is LQKENI. V was trimmed by 8 bases and J by 1 base, leaving 6 bases between them. This CDR3 is 12 amino acids long. The CDR3 protein is CASRGAKNIQYF. In nucleotides, the CDR3 is TGTGCCAGCCGGGGTGCCAAAAACATTCAGTACTTC.

This chain uses TRBV6-5 with TRBJ2-1; 10 nucleotides agree with TRBD2. V shed 4 bases and J 9 bases; nucleotides not matched to a gene: 12. The CDR3 sequence is 16 residues long. The germline V gene has CDR1 MNHEY and CDR2 SVGAGI. The CDR3 DNA reads TGTGCCAGCAGTTCATCCATAAGCGGGAGGGCCACTGAGCAGTTCTTC. As protein: CASSSSISGRATEQFF.

This chain uses TRBV7-9 with TRBJ1-2, with D maybe TRBD1 (5 bases). V was shortened by 2 bases and J by 2 bases, with 9 bases between the two germline ends. The CDR3 sequence is 14 residues long. Germline V gene data show CDR1 as SEHNR and CDR2 as FQNEAQ (reference sequence). The CDR3: CASSLMQGNYGYTF. In DNA, the CDR3 is TGTGCCAGCAGCTTAATGCAGGGAAACTATGGCTACACCTTC. Full variable domain (remainder filled in from reference TRBV7-9 and TRBJ1-2): DTGVSQNPRHKITKRGQNVTFRCDPISEHNRLYWYRQTLGQGPEFLTYFQNEAQLEKSRLLSDRFSAERPKGSFSTLEIQRTEQGDSAMYLCASSLMQGNYGYTFGSGTRLTVV.

V and J are TRBV28 and TRBJ2-1; TRBD2 aligns across 7 bases. Per germline, CDR1 MDHEN and CDR2 SYDVKM. The CDR3 sequence is 16 residues long. The V gene end was trimmed by 7 bases and the J gene end by 2 bases; junction bases not matched to a gene: 11. In DNA form, the CDR3 reads TGTGCCAGCACCCCATGGGGGGGACTGACCTACAATGAGCAGTTCTTC. It encodes CASTPWGGLTYNEQFF.

The chain combines TRBV29-1 with TRBJ2-7; TRBD2 agrees at 11 bases. Germline V gene lookup returns CDR1 SQVTM and CDR2 ANQGSEA. V gave up 7 bases and J gave up 3 bases; unmatched junction bases: 14. The CDR3 totals 16 residues. This CDR3 reads CSASPRGTSGNYEQYF. The CDR3 DNA sequence: TGCAGCGCCTCCCCCAGGGGGACTAGCGGAAACTACGAGCAGTACTTC.